Listed here are 22 T cell receptor beta chains from one sample, sequenced in a study of Ad26.COV2.S vaccination and SARS-CoV-2 variants. TCRdb's copy holds only in-frame clones and misses some; the assay was immunoSEQ multiplex PCR. Here the sample spans about 330,000 clones, 90% being singletons. The treatment denotes: around 19 received Ad26.COV2.S at low or high dose, single or two shots; roughly five received placebo; per-sample allocation not given. At day 63 after the first vaccine or placebo injection, samples were drawn. The sample consisted of peripheral blood, taken in a trial of Ad26.COV2.S vaccine versus placebo. These receptors all stem from a person aged 18 to 65 who received the Ad26.COV2.S COVID-19 vaccine or a placebo.

CDR3 in DNA: TGTGCCAGCAGCTCACTCTTCACTAGCGGGGACTACGAGCAGTACTTC. This gives the protein CASSSLFTSGDYEQYF. The J gene is TRBJ2-7, the V gene TRBV7-2, with 10 bases matching TRBD2. Germline V gene lookup returns CDR1 SGHTA and CDR2 FQGNSA. J was trimmed by 3 bases and V by 4 bases; bases with no gene match: 9. CDR3 length: 16 amino acids.

This chain connects TRBV3-1 (or the pseudogene TRBV3-2) to TRBJ2-1; D may be TRBD2 (6 bases). The CDR3 consists of 13 residues. V was shortened by 3 bases and J by 10 bases, with 13 bases between the two germline ends. Germline V gene data show CDR1 as LGHDT and CDR2 as YNNKEL (reference sequence). The CDR3 nucleotides read TGTGCCAGCAGCCAGTATCAGGGAGGAGAGCAGTTCTTC. Translation: CASSQYQGGEQFF.

The chain couples TRBV25-1 to TRBJ2-1; 13 bases align to TRBD2. The germline V gene encodes CDR1 MGHDK and CDR2 SYGVNS. The CDR3 runs to 15 residues. Trimming took 3 bases from V and 7 from J; bases not matched to a gene: 3. This CDR3 is CASSDATSGRNEQFF. The DNA for the CDR3 is TGTGCCAGCAGTGACGCGACTAGCGGGAGGAATGAGCAGTTCTTC.

Details on this clone: One end of the junction does not line up with germline, which may come from a read error. The chain is built from TRBV5-6 and TRBJ1-2; 7 nucleotides match TRBD1. Germline CDR1 and CDR2: SGHDT and YYEEEE. CDR3 size: 12 residues. The CDR3 DNA is TGTACCAGCAGCTTGACAGGGTCTGGCTACACCTTC. Translated: CTSSLTGSGYTF.

The chain is built from TRBV3-1 (or the pseudogene TRBV3-2) and TRBJ2-7; no reliable D call. CDR3 length: 13 residues. Germline V gene lookup returns CDR1 LGHDT and CDR2 YNNKEL (reference sequence). The V end was cut by 0 bases, the J end by 3 bases, with 6 bases between. Written as DNA, the CDR3 is TGTGCCAGCAGCCAAGAACACAGCTACGAGCAGTACGTC. It codes for CASSQEHSYEQYV.

The gene calls are TRBV6-5 and TRBJ2-2; perhaps TRBD2 as D (5 bases). The CDR3 is made up of 13 amino acids. V dropped 2 bases and J dropped 7 bases, with 8 bases sitting between them. CDR1 and CDR2 from the germline V gene are MNHEY and SVGAGI. In nucleotides, the CDR3 is TGTGCCAGCAGTTACGGAGAGGGCGGGGAGCTGTTTTTT. This sequence encodes CASSYGEGGELFF.

The chain carries TRBV7-2 and TRBJ1-2; 7 bases match TRBD1. The CDR3 extends over 15 amino acids. From germline, CDR1 is SGHTA and CDR2 FQGNSA. V lost 2 bases and J lost 6; bases outside the gene matches: 9. This CDR3 reads CASSLLLRGRDGYTF. CDR3 bases: TGTGCCAGCAGCTTATTATTGAGGGGGCGGGATGGCTACACCTTC. Filled out from reference TRBV7-2 and TRBJ1-2, the complete variable domain reads GAGVSQSPSNKVTEKGKDVELRCDPISGHTALYWYRQSLGQGLEFLIYFQGNSAPDKSGLPSDRFSAERTGGSVSTLTIQRTQQEDSAVYLCASSLLLRGRDGYTFGSGTRLTVV.

The CDR3 coding sequence is TGCGCCAGCAGCTTGAGCGGGGTTTTGTACGAGCAGTACTTC. Encoded protein: CASSLSGVLYEQYF. This chain connects TRBV5-1 to TRBJ2-7, with 7 bases identical to TRBD2. The CDR3 has 14 amino acids. The V and J ends lost 1 base and 4 bases, in that order; junction bases with no gene match: 5. CDR1 SGHRS and CDR2 YFSETQ come from the germline V gene.

The rearrangement uses TRBV5-1 and TRBJ1-1; TRBD1 matches 8 bases. Per germline, CDR1 SGHRS and CDR2 YFSETQ. This CDR3 has 17 amino acids. The V gene end was trimmed by 0 bases and the J gene end by 0 bases; junction bases not matched to a gene: 7. This chain's CDR3 is CASSLAGQGFMNTEAFF. The CDR3 region has the DNA TGCGCCAGCAGCTTGGCCGGACAGGGCTTCATGAACACTGAAGCTTTCTTT.

The rearrangement joins TRBV5-6 to TRBJ1-2; no clear D. The V end lost 4 bases, the J end lost 1 base, and 5 bases lay between the germline ends. Germline values: CDR1 SGHDT, CDR2 YYEEEE. CDR3 length: 12 amino acids. CDR3 in DNA: TGTGCCAGCAGCCTCATTAACTATGGCTACACCTTC. Protein product: CASSLINYGYTF.

The rearrangement links TRBV28 to TRBJ2-3; no clear D. There are 15 residues in the CDR3. V was clipped by 2 bases and J by 4 bases, with 13 bases between them. Germline CDR1 and CDR2: MDHEN and SYDVKM. CDR3 bases: TGTGCCAGCAGTTTAGGGCATTCTGTGCCAGATACGCAGTATTTT. Translation: CASSLGHSVPDTQYF.

The chain links TRBV12-3 or TRBV12-4 to TRBJ1-4; the D is unclear. The CDR3 loop spans 12 amino acids. Trimming stripped 5 bases from V and 6 bases from J, with 7 bases between. Here the CDR3 DNA reads TGTGCCAGCAGTACGCTGGATGAAAAACTGTTTTTT. This translates into CASSTLDEKLFF.

The chain couples TRBV7-6 to TRBJ2-2, with D possibly being TRBD2 (6 bases). V lost 1 base and J lost 0, with 15 bases in between. The CDR3 is 18 amino acids. Germline values: CDR1 SGHVS, CDR2 FNYEAQ. CDR3 in amino acids: CASSLEAGQLANTGELFF. CDR3 nucleotides: TGTGCCAGCAGCTTAGAAGCGGGCCAATTGGCGAACACCGGGGAGCTGTTTTTT.

The rearrangement links TRBV15 to TRBJ1-4; D is possibly TRBD1 (6 bases). Trimming left V 0 bases short and J 7 bases short, with 15 bases between. The CDR3 runs to 16 residues. Germline CDR1 is LNHNV and CDR2 is YYDKDF (reference sequence). The CDR3 reads CATSRDSPGASEKLFF. DNA for the CDR3: TGTGCCACCAGCAGAGATTCCCCAGGGGCAAGTGAAAAACTGTTTTTT.

The chain is built from TRBV6-5 and TRBJ2-7, with D perhaps matching TRBD1 or TRBD2 (5 bases each). CDR3 length equals 15 residues. Germline CDR1 reads MNHEY; CDR2 reads SVGAGI. Trimming cost V 6 bases and J 1 base, with 16 bases left between them. CDR3 nucleotide sequence: TGTGCCAGCAGCGTCCGGGACGGCTTGTCCTACGAGCAGTACTTC. This codes for CASSVRDGLSYEQYF.

The chain uses TRBV19 and TRBJ1-2, with 8 bases lining up with TRBD1. Germline CDR1 and CDR2: LNHDA and SQIVND (reference sequence). CDR3 length: 13 amino acids. Trimming removed 9 bases from V and 3 bases from J; junction bases left unmatched: 6. The CDR3 DNA is TGTGCCAGCAGACAGGGGACCTACTATGGCTACACCTTC. It codes for CASRQGTYYGYTF.

The J gene is TRBJ2-3, the V gene TRBV6-5; possible D gene TRBD2, 6 bases. V was clipped by 7 bases and J by 5 bases, with 16 bases between them. The CDR3 spans 14 residues. CDR1 MNHEY and CDR2 SVGAGI come from the germline V gene. The CDR3 sequence: CASTYGGSEDTQYF. CDR3 DNA sequence: TGTGCCAGCACCTACGGAGGGAGTGAAGATACGCAGTATTTT.

This chain links TRBV10-2 with TRBJ1-3; D gene ambiguous. This CDR3 is 14 amino acids long. Germline V gene sequence: CDR1 WSHSY, CDR2 SAAADI. With 2 bases removed from V and 8 bases from J, the gap between germline ends came to 13 bases. The CDR3 bases are TGCGCCAGCAGTGAGGGGGTTCCATCAGACACCATATATTTT. Translating gives CASSEGVPSDTIYF.

This sequence joins TRBV28 and TRBJ1-1; D may be TRBD1 (5 bases). The CDR3 runs to 13 residues. V lost 2 bases and J 5 bases, leaving 9 bases between the germline ends. Germline assignment: CDR1 MDHEN and CDR2 SYDVKM. CDR3 sequence: CASSLTPGTEAFF. The CDR3 DNA is TGTGCCAGCAGTTTAACCCCAGGGACTGAAGCTTTCTTT.

The J gene is TRBJ1-4, the V gene TRBV7-2; D is unclear. This CDR3 contains 14 residues. From germline, CDR1 is SGHTA and CDR2 FQGNSA. The ends were cut back, 5 bases at V and 8 bases at J, with 15 bases in the middle. CDR3 sequence (DNA): TGTGCCAGCAGCCGGGCCCATTTTCAGGAAAAACTGTTTTTT. This sequence encodes CASSRAHFQEKLFF.

Remarks on this clone: The junction departs from germline at one end; a sequencing error may be responsible. The J gene is TRBJ1-1, the V gene TRBV5-6, with D unclear. From germline, CDR1 is SGHDT and CDR2 YYEEEE. The CDR3 is 15 amino acids. The CDR3 region is CASSLRALGYTETFF. CDR3 DNA sequence: TGTGCCAGCAGCTTGAGGGCCCTGGGGTACACTGAAACTTTCTTT.

This sequence joins TRBV6-5 and TRBJ2-1; 7 positions agree with TRBD1. V gave up 6 bases and J gave up 1 base; unmatched junction bases: 6. The CDR3 extends over 15 amino acids. Germline-derived CDR1 and CDR2 are MNHEY and SVGAGI. The CDR3 reads CASSEDRPSYNEQFF. The CDR3, as DNA: TGTGCCAGCAGCGAGGACAGGCCTTCCTACAATGAGCAGTTCTTC.